Here is one T cell receptor beta chain with its context. The data are from a study of T cell changes during pregnancy in multiple sclerosis. Profiled with immunoSEQ multiplex PCR; TCRdb holds only in-frame clones, not every one. The table lists 70,000 to 95,000 clones, approximately 94% of them singletons, with 2% to 2.5% in the top ten. The CDR3 has 12 amino acids. Germline V gene sequence: CDR1 SGHNT, CDR2 YYREEE (reference sequence). The ends were cut back, 5 bases at V and 6 bases at J, with 9 bases in the middle. V and J are TRBV5-4 and TRBJ2-1; D might be TRBD2 (6 bases). The sample here was peripheral blood, taken in the third trimester of pregnancy. The TCR was taken from a female donor with multiple sclerosis, enrolled in a pregnancy study. The CDR3 spells CASRRRGNEQFF. The CDR3 DNA follows: TGTGCCAGCAGGAGGCGGGGCAATGAGCAGTTCTTC.